The rows below give T cell receptor beta chains drawn from one sample of a study of CD8+ T cells in alopecia areata. The table came from immunoSEQ multiplex PCR; TCRdb's copy has only in-frame clones and leaves some out. The data show some 120,000 clones, roughly 50% seen once. Sequenced material: NKG2D-low CD8+ T cells sorted from blood. These receptors all come from a human donor with alopecia areata. Both conserved end residues are part of each CDR3. The order of the fields is clone size, V gene, D gene, J gene, CDR3 DNA, CDR3 protein. D genes are given only for firm matches. Only part of the rows carry a size: once, few, many, or a class if the clone is expanded.

clone_size: -
v_call: TRBV20-1
d_call: -
j_call: TRBJ2-7
cdr3_nt: TGCAGTGCTAGTCCGGGCTACGAGCAGTACTTC
cdr3_aa: CSASPGYEQYF

clone_size: many
v_call: TRBV6-4
d_call: TRBD1
j_call: TRBJ2-3
cdr3_nt: TGTGCCAGCAGTGAAGGGACAGGGGCCACAGATACGCAGTATTTT
cdr3_aa: CASSEGTGATDTQYF

clone_size: -
v_call: TRBV4-2
d_call: -
j_call: TRBJ1-1
cdr3_nt: TGTGCCACCGGGCGGGGGACTGAAGCTTTCTTT
cdr3_aa: CATGRGTEAFF

clone_size: few
v_call: TRBV27
d_call: TRBD1
j_call: TRBJ2-7
cdr3_nt: TGTGCCAGCAGTCTCGGGACAGCGGACGAGCAGTACTTC
cdr3_aa: CASSLGTADEQYF

clone_size: few
v_call: TRBV29-1
d_call: -
j_call: TRBJ1-1
cdr3_nt: TGCAGCGTTGATTACGGGGGAACCACTGAAGCTTTCTTT
cdr3_aa: CSVDYGGTTEAFF

clone_size: few
v_call: TRBV4-1
d_call: -
j_call: TRBJ2-7
cdr3_nt: TGCGCCAGCTCCCAGGGTCACGAGCAGTACTTC
cdr3_aa: CASSQGHEQYF

clone_size: -
v_call: TRBV28
d_call: -
j_call: TRBJ2-7
cdr3_nt: TGTGCCAGCAGACCGACTGGTAACGAGCAGTACTTC
cdr3_aa: CASRPTGNEQYF

clone_size: -
v_call: TRBV7-9
d_call: -
j_call: TRBJ1-1
cdr3_nt: TGTGCCAGCAGCTTAGAGTTTGAAGCTTTCTTT
cdr3_aa: CASSLEFEAFF

clone_size: few
v_call: TRBV29-1
d_call: -
j_call: TRBJ2-7
cdr3_nt: TGCAGCGTTGACCAACTGTCCCGGGACACTGACGAGCAGTACTTC
cdr3_aa: CSVDQLSRDTDEQYF

clone_size: -
v_call: TRBV10-3
d_call: -
j_call: TRBJ2-5
cdr3_nt: TGTGCCATCAGTGACCCGACAGCCAAAGAGACCCAGTACTTC
cdr3_aa: CAISDPTAKETQYF

clone_size: -
v_call: TRBV4-1
d_call: -
j_call: TRBJ2-3
cdr3_nt: TGCGCCAGCAGCCAAGCGCCAGATACGCAGTATTTT
cdr3_aa: CASSQAPDTQYF

clone_size: few
v_call: TRBV29-1
d_call: TRBD2
j_call: TRBJ2-7
cdr3_nt: TGCAGCGTTGACGGGGGGGCCTACGAGCAGTACTTC
cdr3_aa: CSVDGGAYEQYF

clone_size: -
v_call: TRBV9
d_call: -
j_call: TRBJ2-1
cdr3_nt: TGTGCCAGCAGCGTGGCAGGCAGTGGCAATGAGCAGTTCTTC
cdr3_aa: CASSVAGSGNEQFF

clone_size: few
v_call: TRBV4-1
d_call: -
j_call: TRBJ2-5
cdr3_nt: TGCGCCAGCAGCCTTCTCCCGCAGGAGACCCAGTACTTC
cdr3_aa: CASSLLPQETQYF

clone_size: -
v_call: TRBV28
d_call: -
j_call: TRBJ2-7
cdr3_nt: TGTGCCAGCAGTACCACAGCAACCTACGAGCAGTACTTC
cdr3_aa: CASSTTATYEQYF

clone_size: -
v_call: TRBV29-1
d_call: -
j_call: TRBJ2-1
cdr3_nt: TGCAGCGTTGAAGCGGGGGTCAATGAGCAGTTCTTC
cdr3_aa: CSVEAGVNEQFF

clone_size: once
v_call: TRBV5-6
d_call: -
j_call: TRBJ2-7
cdr3_nt: TGTGCCAGCAGCTTGAGCCGAACGCCTGTCACCTACGAGCAGTACTTC
cdr3_aa: CASSLSRTPVTYEQYF

clone_size: few
v_call: TRBV30
d_call: TRBD1
j_call: TRBJ2-5
cdr3_nt: TGTGCCTGGAGCGGACAGGGAGAGACCCAGTACTTC
cdr3_aa: CAWSGQGETQYF

clone_size: -
v_call: TRBV27
d_call: -
j_call: TRBJ2-1
cdr3_nt: TGTGCCAGCAGTATTGGGATTTACAATGAGCAGTTCTTC
cdr3_aa: CASSIGIYNEQFF